This T cell receptor beta chain was identified in a study of T cell changes during pregnancy in multiple sclerosis (dated 2019 in TCRdb). Study-level background: Changes in the T cell repertoire over the course of pregnancy were examined in this study in women with multiple sclerosis.

A remark on this clone: Its antigen specificity is not known. No base quality values were provided; no much bigger clone lies one nucleotide off.

Preparation of the library involved the immunoSEQ multiplex PCR assay. The source is immuneACCESS, and TCRdb retained only in-frame sequences with V and J called. Part of the clones is not carried over; for the studies checked, unresolved V genes explain less than half of this, and the remainder is unexplained. For this sample there are around 100,000 clones; about nine tenths appear just once. Clones ranked in the top ten supply 0.7% to 0.9% of the sample. The origin of this receptor is a female donor in good health, enrolled as a control in a pregnancy study. The sample here was peripheral blood, taken in the second trimester of pregnancy.

The sequenced DNA is TGTGCCAGCAGTTACGTAGCCAATCAGCCCCAGCATTTT. Translated, this gives CASSYVANQPQHF. The rearranged chain carries TRBV6-5 and TRBJ1-5, with the identity of the D gene unclear. Reading the germline V gene gives CDR1 MNHEY and CDR2 SVGAGI. V is cut by 2 bases and J by 3 bases, and the space between the germline ends is 5 bases. Reading from cysteine to phenylalanine, the CDR3 counts 13 amino acids. Only CDR3 DNA is held: 39 bases, read in frame from base 1.